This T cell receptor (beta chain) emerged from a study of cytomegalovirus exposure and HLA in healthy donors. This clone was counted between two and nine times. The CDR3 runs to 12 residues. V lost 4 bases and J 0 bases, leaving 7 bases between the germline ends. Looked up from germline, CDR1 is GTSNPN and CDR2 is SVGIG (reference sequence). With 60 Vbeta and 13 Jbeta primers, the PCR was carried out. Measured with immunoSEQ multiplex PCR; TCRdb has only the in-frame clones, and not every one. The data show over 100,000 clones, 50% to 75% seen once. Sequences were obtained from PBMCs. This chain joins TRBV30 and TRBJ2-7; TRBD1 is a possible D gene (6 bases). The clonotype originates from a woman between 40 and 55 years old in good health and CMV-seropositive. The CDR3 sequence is CAWTGASYEQYF. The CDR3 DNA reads TGTGCCTGGACAGGGGCCTCCTACGAGCAGTACTTC.